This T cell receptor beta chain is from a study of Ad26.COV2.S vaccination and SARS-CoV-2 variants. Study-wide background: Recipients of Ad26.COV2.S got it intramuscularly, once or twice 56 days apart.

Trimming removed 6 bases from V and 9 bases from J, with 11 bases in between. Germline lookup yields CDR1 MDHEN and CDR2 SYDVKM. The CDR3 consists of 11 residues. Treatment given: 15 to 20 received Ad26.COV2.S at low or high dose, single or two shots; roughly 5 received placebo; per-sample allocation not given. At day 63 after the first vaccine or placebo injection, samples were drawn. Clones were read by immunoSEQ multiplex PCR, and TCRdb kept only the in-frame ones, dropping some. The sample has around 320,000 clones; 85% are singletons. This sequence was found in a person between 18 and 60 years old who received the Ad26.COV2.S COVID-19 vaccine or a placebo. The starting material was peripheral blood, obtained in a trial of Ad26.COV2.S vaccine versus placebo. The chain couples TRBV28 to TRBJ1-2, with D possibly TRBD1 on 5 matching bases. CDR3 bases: TGTGCCAGCAGCGACGACAGCCGCTACACCTTC. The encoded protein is CASSDDSRYTF.